This T cell receptor beta chain derives from a study of blood T cells in healthy people across ages. Study-wide results and limits: Considered underestimates were the diversity estimates obtained from one million T cells.

Caucasian, healthy and from Russia, the donors were aged between roughly 6 and 95. The V end was cut by 4 bases, the J end by 4 bases, with 12 bases between. Germline CDR1 and CDR2: SGHRS and YFSETQ. The CDR3 spans 13 residues. Primers used in a second PCR of about 7 to 12 cycles were a sample-barcoded 5' primer and a J-beta primer mix. Every molecule of cDNA carried a tag from a template-switch adaptor with 12 random nucleotides. TCRdb processed the 5' RACE reads anew with MiXCR; each CDR3 protein has one entry. The sample has some 920,000 distinct CDR3 sequences; 51% are singletons. As to this clonotype: What it binds is not known.

The sequence was collected from a woman aged 60 to 75 in good health. The sample was blood. This chain connects TRBV5-1 to TRBJ2-7; D is perhaps TRBD1 or TRBD2 (5 bases each). CDR3 sequence (DNA): TGCGCCAGCAGCGGTGGGACGGAGTACGAGCAGTACTTC. This codes for CASSGGTEYEQYF.